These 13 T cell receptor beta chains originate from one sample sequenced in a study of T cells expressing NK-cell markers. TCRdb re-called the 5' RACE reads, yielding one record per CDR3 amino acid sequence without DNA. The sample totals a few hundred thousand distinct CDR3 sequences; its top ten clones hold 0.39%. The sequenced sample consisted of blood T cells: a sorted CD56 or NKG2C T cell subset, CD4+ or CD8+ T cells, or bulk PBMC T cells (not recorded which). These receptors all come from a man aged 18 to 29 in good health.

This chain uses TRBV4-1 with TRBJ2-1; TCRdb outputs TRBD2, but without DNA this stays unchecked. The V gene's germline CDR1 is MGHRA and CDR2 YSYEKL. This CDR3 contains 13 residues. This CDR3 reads CASSLPSSPEQFF.

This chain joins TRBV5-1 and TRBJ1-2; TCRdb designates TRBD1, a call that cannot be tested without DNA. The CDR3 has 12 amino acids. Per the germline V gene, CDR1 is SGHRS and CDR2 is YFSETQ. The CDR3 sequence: CASSAGNYGYTF. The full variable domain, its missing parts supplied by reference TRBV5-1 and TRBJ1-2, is KAGVTQTPRYLIKTRGQQVTLSCSPISGHRSVSWYQQTPGQGLQFLFEYFSETQRNKGNFPGRFSGRQFSNSRSEMNVSTLELGDSALYLCASSAGNYGYTFGSGTRLTVV.

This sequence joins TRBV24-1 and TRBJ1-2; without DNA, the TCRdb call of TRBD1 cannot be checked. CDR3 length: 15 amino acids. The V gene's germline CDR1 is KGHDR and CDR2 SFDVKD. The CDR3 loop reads CATSYPRGNNYGYTF.

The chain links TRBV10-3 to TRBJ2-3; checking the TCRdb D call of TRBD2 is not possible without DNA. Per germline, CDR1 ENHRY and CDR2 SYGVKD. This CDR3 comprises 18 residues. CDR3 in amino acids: CAISGAKSSGIRTDTQYF.

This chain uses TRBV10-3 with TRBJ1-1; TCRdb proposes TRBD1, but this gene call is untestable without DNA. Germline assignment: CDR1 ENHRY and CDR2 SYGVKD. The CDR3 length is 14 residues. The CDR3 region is CAISGDRGNTEAFF.

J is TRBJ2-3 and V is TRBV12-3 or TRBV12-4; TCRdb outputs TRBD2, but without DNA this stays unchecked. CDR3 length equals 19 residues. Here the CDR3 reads CASRPGVIAGERGSDTQYF.

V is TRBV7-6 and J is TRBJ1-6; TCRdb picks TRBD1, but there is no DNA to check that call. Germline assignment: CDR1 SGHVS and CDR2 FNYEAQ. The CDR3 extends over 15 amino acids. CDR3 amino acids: CASSSQGQNNSPLHF.

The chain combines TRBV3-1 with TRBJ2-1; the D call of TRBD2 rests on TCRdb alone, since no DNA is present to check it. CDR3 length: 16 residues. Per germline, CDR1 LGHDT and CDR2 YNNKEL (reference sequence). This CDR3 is CASSPPGPRETNEQFF.

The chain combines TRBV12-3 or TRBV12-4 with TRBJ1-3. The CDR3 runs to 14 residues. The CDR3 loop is CASSLGLSGNTIYF.

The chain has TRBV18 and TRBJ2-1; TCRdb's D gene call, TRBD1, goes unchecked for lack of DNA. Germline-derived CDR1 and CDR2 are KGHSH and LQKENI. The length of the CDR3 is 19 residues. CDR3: CASSNGRGHPRSSYNEQFF.

The CDR3 is CASRLGGDTGELFF. The rearrangement links TRBV19 to TRBJ2-2; the TCRdb D gene call, TRBD1, has no DNA to confirm it. Germline CDR1 and CDR2: LNHDA and SQIVND (reference sequence). CDR3 size: 14 residues.

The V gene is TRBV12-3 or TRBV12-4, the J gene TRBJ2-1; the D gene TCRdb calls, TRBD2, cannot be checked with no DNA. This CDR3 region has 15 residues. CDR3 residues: CATSLGLAGGNEQFF.

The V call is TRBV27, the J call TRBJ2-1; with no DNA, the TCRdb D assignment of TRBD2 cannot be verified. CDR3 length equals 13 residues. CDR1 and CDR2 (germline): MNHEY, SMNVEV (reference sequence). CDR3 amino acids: CASSFPPWVEQFF.